This record concerns one TCR beta chain sequence. Each CDR3 protein is one row after TCRdb ran MiXCR on the RT-PCR reads. The table lists 550,000 to 750,000 distinct CDR3 sequences, about 14% of them singletons. Trimming cost V 4 bases and J 3 bases, with 19 bases left between them. Germline CDR1 DFQATT, CDR2 SNEGSKA (reference sequence). This CDR3 has 15 amino acids. The genes are TRBV20-1 and TRBJ2-7; D is unclear. This TCR derives from a female donor in good health, serving as a healthy control. Sequenced material: memory CD4+ T cells from blood. The CDR3 is CSATDSVGFLYEQYF. The CDR3 nucleotides are TGCAGTGCTACCGACTCTGTAGGTTTCCTCTACGAGCAGTACTTC.